These 2 T cell receptor beta chains were all obtained from the same sample, sequenced in a study of blood T cell repertoires in COVID-19. Profiling relied on immunoSEQ multiplex PCR, and the TCRdb table lists in-frame clones only, not all of them. The data hold about 140,000 clones, with 85% observed a single time. The sequenced material came from peripheral blood. The receptors were sampled from a middle-aged man with acute or convalescent COVID-19.

The V and J genes are TRBV6-5 and TRBJ1-3; D is perhaps TRBD1 (6 bases). Trimming took off 7 bases at V and 0 bases at J, with 13 bases between the two ends. Germline V lookup: CDR1 MNHEY, CDR2 SVGAGI. The CDR3 is made up of 15 amino acids. The CDR3: CASTPPGDSGNTIYF. CDR3 sequence (DNA): TGTGCCAGCACCCCCCCAGGGGACTCTGGAAACACCATATATTTT.

The chain employs TRBV7-9 and TRBJ2-5; 10 positions agree with TRBD1. The germline V gene encodes CDR1 SEHNR and CDR2 FQNEAQ (reference sequence). CDR3 length: 15 amino acids. Trimming cost V 5 bases and J 5 bases; bases outside gene matches: 8. The CDR3 sequence: CASSRGDRGLETQYF. CDR3 bases: TGTGCCAGCAGCCGAGGTGACAGGGGGCTGGAGACCCAGTACTTC.